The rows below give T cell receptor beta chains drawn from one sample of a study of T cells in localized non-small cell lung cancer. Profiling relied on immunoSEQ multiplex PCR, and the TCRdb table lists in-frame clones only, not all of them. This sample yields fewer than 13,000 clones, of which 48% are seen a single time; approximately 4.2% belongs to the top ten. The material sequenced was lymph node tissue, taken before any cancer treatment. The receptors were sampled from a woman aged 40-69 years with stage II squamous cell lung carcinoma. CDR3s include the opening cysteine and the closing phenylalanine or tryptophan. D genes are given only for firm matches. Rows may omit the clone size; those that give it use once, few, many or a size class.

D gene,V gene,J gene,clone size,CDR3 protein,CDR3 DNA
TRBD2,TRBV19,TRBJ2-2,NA,CASSITGGTGELFF,TGTGCCAGTAGTATAACGGGGGGCACCGGGGAGCTGTTTTTT
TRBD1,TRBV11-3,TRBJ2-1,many,CASSRSRTGGFNEQFF,TGTGCCAGCAGCCGTAGCAGGACAGGGGGCTTCAATGAGCAGTTCTTC
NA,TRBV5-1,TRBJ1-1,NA,CASSLNSANTEAFF,TGCGCCAGCAGCTTGAACAGCGCGAACACTGAAGCTTTCTTT
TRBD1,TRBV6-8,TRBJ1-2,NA,CASRYGTVYGYTF,TGTGCCAGCAGGTACGGGACAGTCTATGGCTACACCTTC
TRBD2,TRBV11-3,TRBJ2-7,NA,CASSPEIAGDPYEQYF,TGTGCCAGCAGCCCTGAAATAGCGGGGGACCCCTACGAGCAGTACTTC
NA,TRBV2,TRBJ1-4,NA,CASSTVQGTNEKLFF,TGTGCCAGCAGTACAGTACAGGGAACTAATGAAAAACTGTTTTTT
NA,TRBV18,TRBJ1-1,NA,CASSPQGRVGNTEAFF,TGTGCCAGCTCACCTCAAGGGAGGGTTGGAAACACTGAAGCTTTCTTT
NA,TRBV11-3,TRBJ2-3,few,CASSFVGGADTQYF,TGTGCCAGCAGCTTTGTGGGGGGGGCCGATACGCAGTATTTT
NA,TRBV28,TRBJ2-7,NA,CASRRGRGNYEQYF,TGTGCCAGCAGGCGAGGCAGGGGAAACTACGAGCAGTACTTC
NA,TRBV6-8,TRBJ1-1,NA,CASSPGDLNTEAFF,TGTGCCAGCAGCCCCGGGGATTTGAACACTGAAGCTTTCTTT
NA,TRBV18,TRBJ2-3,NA,CASSPPDEEDTQYF,TGTGCCAGCTCACCCCCGGACGAGGAAGATACGCAGTATTTT
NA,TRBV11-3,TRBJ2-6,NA,CASNLIAGANVLTF,TGTGCCAGCAACTTGATTGCTGGGGCCAACGTCCTGACTTTC
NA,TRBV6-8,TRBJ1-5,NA,CASSDRGLNQPQHF,TGTGCCAGCAGTGACCGGGGGCTCAATCAGCCCCAGCATTTT
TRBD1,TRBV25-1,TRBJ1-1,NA,CASSERGLEAFF,TGTGCCAGCAGTGAGAGGGGGCTTGAAGCTTTCTTT
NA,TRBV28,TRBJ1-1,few,CASSFMRSPRTAEAFF,TGTGCCAGCAGTTTTATGAGGTCGCCACGGACGGCTGAAGCTTTCTTT